This T cell receptor beta chain was documented in a study of T cell responses to AZD1222 COVID-19 vaccine. Some clones are missing from TCRdb's copy, which holds only in-frame ones; the method was immunoSEQ multiplex PCR. This sample has 150,000 to 200,000 clones, with approximately 92% found just once. General study results and limits: Targets within unmutated variant regions were reportedly found for nearly half of spike-specific TCRs. No repertoire was sampled before or during the peak T cell response, only after it. Donors, mostly white British, included more females; clonal diversity was possibly underestimated. Spike regions recognized by vaccine-associated CD4 TCRs spanned the protein, led by 160-218 and 743-854.

Note on this clone: The antigen remains undetermined.

The specimen was peripheral blood, collected on day 0 of AZD1222 vaccination. The sequence was obtained from an adult in good health.

As DNA, the CDR3 is TGTGCCAGCAGCTTAGAACAGGGGTCCTACGAGCAGTACTTC. Amino acids: CASSLEQGSYEQYF. This chain joins TRBV7-9 and TRBJ2-7; TRBD1 aligns across 7 bases. Looked up from germline, CDR1 is SEHNR and CDR2 is FQNEAQ (reference sequence). There are 14 residues in the CDR3. Trimming at V came to 1 base and at J to 1 base, leaving 1 base not matched to a gene.